This is a list of T cell receptor beta chains from one sample in a study of early T cells in non-severe SARS-CoV-2 infection. TCRdb re-called the 5' RACE reads through MiXCR, storing one row per CDR3 protein. The sample records about 48,000 distinct CDR3 sequences, approximately 5.7% being singletons. The specimen was whole blood, collected at baseline. These receptors were obtained from an adult who was a healthcare worker with PCR-confirmed SARS-CoV-2 infection or an uninfected control (not recorded which). CDR3s include the opening cysteine and the closing phenylalanine or tryptophan. The D gene is left open where the match is weak. Some rows have no size entry. The others give once, few or many, or a class for an expanded clone.

size	V	D	J	DNA	CDR3
many	TRBV7-9	-	TRBJ2-5	TGTGCCAGCAGCTTAGTTCTGGGGGAAGAGACCCAGTACTTC	CASSLVLGEETQYF
many	TRBV28	-	TRBJ1-4	TGTGCCAGCAGTTTAATGGGGACCTCAGCCGACAATGAAAAACTGTTTTTT	CASSLMGTSADNEKLFF
many	TRBV7-6	TRBD2	TRBJ2-5	TGTGCCAGCAGCCGGACTAGCGGGAGTTCAGAGACCCAGTACTTC	CASSRTSGSSETQYF
many	TRBV3-1	-	TRBJ2-7	TGTGCCAGCAGCCGTGCGGCCTTCTACGAGCAGTACTTC	CASSRAAFYEQYF
-	TRBV3-2	-	TRBJ2-1	TGTGCCAGCAGCCCCCCGGCGGGAGGGCCCTCGGGGCAGTTCTTC	CASSPPAGGPSGQFF
many	TRBV6-1	-	TRBJ1-1	TGTGCCAGCAGTGATTACGGATACACTGAAGCTTTCTTT	CASSDYGYTEAFF
few	TRBV20-1	TRBD2	TRBJ2-1	TGCAGTGCTAGAGGCGGGAGCTCCTACAATGAGCAGTTCTTC	CSARGGSSYNEQFF
few	TRBV7-8	-	TRBJ2-7	TGTGCCAGCAGCCAGGGGGGGTATAGGACCTACGAGCAGTACTTC	CASSQGGYRTYEQYF
once	TRBV10-3	-	TRBJ1-4	TGTGCCTCACAAGGGGGTCCGAATGAAAAACTGTTTTTT	CASQGGPNEKLFF
-	TRBV27	-	TRBJ2-2	TGTGCCAGCAGCCTCGTGGGGGGCACCGGGGAGCTGTTTTTT	CASSLVGGTGELFF
-	TRBV24-1	-	TRBJ2-5	TGTGCCACCAGTGACCCGGGCCCGACGGAGACCCAGTACTTC	CATSDPGPTETQYF
few	TRBV6-6	-	TRBJ1-5	TGTGCCAGCAGGACCTTTAGGGCCGATCAGCCCCAGCATTTT	CASRTFRADQPQHF
few	TRBV29-1	-	TRBJ1-5	TGCAGCGTTGGGGATCAGCCCCAGCATTTT	CSVGDQPQHF
few	TRBV18	-	TRBJ2-1	TGTGCCAGCTCACCAACAACAGGCCCCTACAATGAGCAGTTCTTC	CASSPTTGPYNEQFF
-	TRBV29-1	TRBD1	TRBJ2-3	TGCAGCGTTGAACAGGGGGCGGGCACAGATACGCAGTATTTT	CSVEQGAGTDTQYF
many	TRBV12-3/TRBV12-4	-	TRBJ2-1	TGTGCCAGCGCCATCAATGAGCAGTTCTTC	CASAINEQFF
-	TRBV28	-	TRBJ2-3	TGTGCCAGCAGTATAGGACAGCCTCTCACAGATACGCAGTATTTT	CASSIGQPLTDTQYF
many	TRBV19	-	TRBJ2-5	TGTGCCAGTAGTGCCGGACAGTTCCAAGAGACCCAGTACTTC	CASSAGQFQETQYF
-	TRBV20-1	-	TRBJ1-5	TGCAGTGCTAGAATCGGGAATCAGCCCCAGCATTTT	CSARIGNQPQHF
few	TRBV7-8	-	TRBJ2-7	TGTGCCAGCAGCTCCCAAATCGTGGCGGGCGGGGAATACGAGCAGTACTTC	CASSSQIVAGGEYEQYF
many	TRBV28	-	TRBJ2-1	TGTGCCAGCAATGACTTCTCCTACAATGAGCAGTTCTTC	CASNDFSYNEQFF
-	TRBV18	TRBD1	TRBJ2-7	TGTGCCAGCTCACCTAAACTGAAACAGGGGAAGGAGCAGTACTTC	CASSPKLKQGKEQYF
few	TRBV28	-	TRBJ2-7	TGTGCCAGCAGTTATATTTTCTACGAGCAGTACTTC	CASSYIFYEQYF
-	TRBV18	-	TRBJ1-1	TGTGCCAGCTTAGGAATCATGAACACTGAAGCTTTCTTT	CASLGIMNTEAFF
many	TRBV10-3	TRBD1	TRBJ2-7	TGTGCCACCAGGGACAGCTCCTACGAGCAGTACTTC	CATRDSSYEQYF
many	TRBV6-1	-	TRBJ2-3	TGTGCCAGCAGTGAAACAGGAGATACGCAGTATTTT	CASSETGDTQYF
many	TRBV29-1	TRBD2	TRBJ2-3	TGCAGCGTCGACGGACTAGCGGGAGGAACAGATACGCAGTATTTT	CSVDGLAGGTDTQYF
many	TRBV25-1	TRBD1	TRBJ1-4	TGTGCCAGCCGGGGGGATTGGACAGGGGAGTTGGCTAATGAAAAACTGTTTTTT	CASRGDWTGELANEKLFF
many	TRBV6-5	TRBD2	TRBJ2-7	TGTGCCAGCAGTTACCGGACTAGCGGGAGACCACACGAGCAGTACTTC	CASSYRTSGRPHEQYF
-	TRBV7-9	TRBD2	TRBJ2-7	TGTGCCAGCAGCTTCGGACTAGCGGGGGACTCCCAGTACTTC	CASSFGLAGDSQYF
many	TRBV7-2	-	TRBJ2-7	TGTGCCAGCAGCTTAGTTGCTGGAGGCGAGCAGTACTTC	CASSLVAGGEQYF
many	TRBV7-2	TRBD1	TRBJ2-2	TGTGCCAGCAGTAAAAACAGGGGTGAAACCGGGGAGCTGTTTTTT	CASSKNRGETGELFF
-	TRBV7-9	TRBD2	TRBJ2-1	TGTGCCAGCAGCTTAAATGCGGGAGCGAATGAGCAGTTCTTC	CASSLNAGANEQFF
many	TRBV20-1	TRBD1	TRBJ2-7	TGCAGTGCTCTCCAGACAGGGCGCGAGCAGTACTTC	CSALQTGREQYF
-	TRBV12-3/TRBV12-4	TRBD1	TRBJ1-3	TGTGCCAGCAGCACGACAGGGGTGAGGGGAAACACCATATATTTT	CASSTTGVRGNTIYF